The 20 T cell receptor beta chains reported below all come from one sample, sequenced in a study of shared clonotypes between healthy human individuals. Method: immunoSEQ multiplex PCR; TCRdb's copy keeps in-frame clones and lacks some. The sample includes more than 2 million clones, around 95% seen only once; the top ten take over 1.5%. CD45RO-negative, CCR7-positively selected cells formed the naive CD8 fraction, excluding terminally differentiated effector memory CD45RA+ cells. The sequenced material came from naive CD8+ T cells from PBMCs. The receptor set was obtained from a man younger than 35 in good health. Some clones in this sample may be carry-over from other donors' samples.

This clone was observed once. This sequence joins TRBV9 and TRBJ2-3, with D perhaps TRBD1 or TRBD2 (5 bases each). The CDR3 spans 13 residues. CDR1 is SGDLS, CDR2 YYNGEE, per germline. V was pared by 4 bases and J by 6 bases, with 12 bases between. The CDR3 sequence is CASSPGTADTQYF. Here the CDR3 DNA reads TGTGCCAGCAGCCCAGGGACGGCGGATACGCAGTATTTT. Looking up the rest from reference TRBV9 and TRBJ2-3 gives the full variable domain: DSGVTQTPKHLITATGQRVTLRCSPRSGDLSVYWYQQSLDQGLQFLIQYYNGEERAKGNILERFSAQQFPDLHSELNLSSLELGDSALYFCASSPGTADTQYFGPGTRLTVL.

The gene calls are TRBV19 and TRBJ1-5; D is perhaps TRBD1 (6 bases). Germline values: CDR1 LNHDA, CDR2 SQIVND (reference sequence). CDR3 length: 15 residues. The V and J ends lost 6 bases and 4 bases respectively, with 16 bases between them. CDR3 protein: CASSQTGNRNQPQHF. The DNA of the CDR3 is TGTGCCAGTAGCCAAACAGGGAATAGGAATCAGCCCCAGCATTTT.

This clone was seen only once. This chain connects TRBV29-1 to TRBJ2-6; 9 nucleotides agree with TRBD1. Germline CDR1 and CDR2: SQVTM and ANQGSEA. This CDR3 has 17 amino acids. Unmatched junction bases numbered 7, after V lost 4 bases and J lost 0 bases. The CDR3 protein is CSVVPGTGISGANVLTF. CDR3 bases: TGCAGCGTTGTTCCGGGGACAGGGATCTCTGGGGCCAACGTCCTGACTTTC.

The V call is TRBV10-3, the J call TRBJ2-3; unclear D gene. Trimming took off 3 bases at V and 3 bases at J, with 10 bases between the two ends. This CDR3 region has 14 residues. Germline V gene sequence: CDR1 ENHRY, CDR2 SYGVKD. The CDR3 DNA sequence: TGTGCCATCAGTGAAGACCGTTCGACAGATACGCAGTATTTT. Translated: CAISEDRSTDTQYF.

This chain joins TRBV19 and TRBJ1-2; D might be TRBD1 (5 bases). V lost 1 base and J lost 8, with 17 bases in between. Germline assignment: CDR1 LNHDA and CDR2 SQIVND (reference sequence). This CDR3 spans 15 amino acids. Here the CDR3 reads CASSIVISGGNGYTF. CDR3 sequence (DNA): TGTGCCAGTAGTATAGTTATATCGGGGGGGAACGGCTACACCTTC.

The chain has TRBV6-5 and TRBJ1-1; D is unclear. Germline assignment: CDR1 MNHEY and CDR2 SVGAGI. V was trimmed by 4 bases and J by 8 bases, leaving 8 bases between them. This CDR3 has 11 amino acids. CDR3 loop: CASSSAKEAFF. The CDR3 DNA follows: TGTGCCAGCAGTTCGGCAAAGGAAGCTTTCTTT.

This chain links TRBV28 with TRBJ1-5; D gene ambiguous. With 6 bases removed from V and 4 bases from J, the gap between germline ends came to 13 bases. This CDR3 comprises 14 residues. CDR1 is MDHEN, CDR2 SYDVKM, per germline. CDR3 in amino acids: CASRPIGWNQPQHF. The CDR3 DNA reads as TGTGCCAGCAGACCTATAGGGTGGAATCAGCCCCAGCATTTT.

This chain uses TRBV6-5 with TRBJ2-7; TRBD2 matches 7 bases. This CDR3 has 13 amino acids. CDR1 and CDR2 (germline): MNHEY, SVGAGI. J was trimmed by 4 bases and V by 4 bases; bases with no gene match: 4. This CDR3 reads CASSWEGGYEQYF. The CDR3 DNA sequence: TGTGCCAGCAGTTGGGAGGGAGGGTACGAGCAGTACTTC.

This chain joins TRBV19 and TRBJ2-3; a weak D match, TRBD2 (6 bases). V shed 4 bases and J shed 1 base, with 18 bases lying between them. The CDR3 is made up of 17 amino acids. Germline loops: CDR1 LNHDA, CDR2 SQIVND (reference sequence). CDR3 sequence (DNA): TGTGCCAGTAGTACTCCGGGACTCGAAAGAGGCACAGATACGCAGTATTTT. As protein: CASSTPGLERGTDTQYF. The full variable domain, in which reference TRBV19 and TRBJ2-3 provide the parts outside the CDR3, is DGGITQSPKYLFRKEGQNVTLSCEQNLNHDAMYWYRQDPGQGLRLIYYSQIVNDFQKGDIAEGYSVSREKKESFPLTVTSAQKNPTAFYLCASSTPGLERGTDTQYFGPGTRLTVL.

The rearrangement joins TRBV28 to TRBJ2-1, with no clear D. This CDR3 is built from 13 residues. Deletions cut 2 bases from V and 6 bases from J, with 8 bases between. Per the germline V gene, CDR1 is MDHEN and CDR2 is SYDVKM. The CDR3 DNA reads TGTGCCAGCAGTTTACCACTGTCCAATGAGCAGTTCTTC. Translation gives CASSLPLSNEQFF.

The CDR3 loop reads CASRHVNTEAFF. The CDR3 DNA reads TGTGCCAGCCGACACGTGAACACTGAAGCTTTCTTT. V gene TRBV2 combines with J gene TRBJ1-1, with no clear D. V was cut by 8 bases and J by 0 bases, with 7 bases left in between. Germline V gene data show CDR1 as SNHLY and CDR2 as FYNNEI. The CDR3 contains 12 residues.

This clone was detected only once. The chain links TRBV4-3 to TRBJ2-1, with 8 bases that match TRBD2. CDR1 is LGHNA and CDR2 is YSLEER in the germline V gene. This CDR3 is 21 amino acids long. Trimming removed 0 bases from V and 3 bases from J; junction bases left unmatched: 19. This chain's CDR3 is CASSQDLGGEREMFIYNEQFF. The CDR3 DNA reads TGCGCCAGCAGCCAAGATCTCGGAGGCGAGCGGGAGATGTTTATCTACAATGAGCAGTTCTTC.

The J gene is TRBJ2-1, the V gene TRBV28; 10 nucleotides line up with TRBD1. Trimming removed 5 bases from V and 7 bases from J; junction bases left unmatched: 5. CDR1 and CDR2 from the germline V gene are MDHEN and SYDVKM. This CDR3 is 14 amino acids long. CDR3: CASSTGQGLNEQFF. CDR3 DNA: TGTGCCAGCAGTACGGGACAGGGGCTAAATGAGCAGTTCTTC.

Note on this clone: This specimen includes other DNA sequences encoding the same CDR3. The chain recombines TRBV7-2 with TRBJ1-1, with a possible D match to TRBD1 (5 bases). The CDR3 runs 13 residues. Trimming pared 3 bases from V and 4 bases from J, leaving 9 bases between. The germline CDR1 and CDR2 sequences are SGHTA and FQGNSA. CDR3 protein: CASSLGVGTEAFF. CDR3 in DNA: TGTGCCAGCAGCTTGGGGGTTGGCACTGAAGCTTTCTTT.

V gene TRBV5-6 combines with J gene TRBJ1-4; D ambiguous. Between the trimmed V and J ends, which lost 3 bases and 6 bases, there was a span of 12 bases. The CDR3 runs to 14 residues. The germline CDR1 and CDR2 sequences are SGHDT and YYEEEE. The CDR3 bases are TGTGCCAGCAGCTATAGCCCGGAAGATGAAAAACTGTTTTTT. Its protein is CASSYSPEDEKLFF.

The chain carries TRBV6-6 and TRBJ2-7; 8 bases fit TRBD2. J gave up 7 bases and V 5 bases, and 16 bases lay outside the gene matches. Germline CDR1 and CDR2: MNHNY and SVGAGI (reference sequence). The CDR3 length is 16 residues. CDR3 nucleotide sequence: TGTGCCAGCAGTCCTAGGACTAGCTCACCCCCGGGTGAGCAGTACTTC. It yields the protein CASSPRTSSPPGEQYF.

The chain has TRBV30 and TRBJ1-1, with D possibly matching TRBD1 (6 bases). Per germline, CDR1 GTSNPN and CDR2 SVGIG (reference sequence). Trimming cost V 2 bases and J 3 bases, with 10 bases left between them. CDR3 size: 13 residues. CDR3 region: CAWSSGVDTEAFF. The CDR3 DNA reads as TGTGCCTGGAGTTCAGGGGTGGACACTGAAGCTTTCTTT. Based on the CDR3 plus reference TRBV30 and TRBJ1-1, the full variable domain is SQTIHQWPATLVQPVGSPLSLECTVEGTSNPNLYWYRQAAGRGLQLLFYSVGIGQISSEVPQNLSASRPQDRQFILSSKKLLLSDSGFYLCAWSSGVDTEAFFGQGTRLTVV.

The chain recombines TRBV4-3 with TRBJ2-2; 7 positions agree with TRBD1. The germline V gene encodes CDR1 LGHNA and CDR2 YSLEER. The ends lost 1 base at V and 4 bases at J; junction bases unmatched: 15. The CDR3 is made up of 19 amino acids. CDR3 in amino acids: CASSQGLAGGGGSTGELFF. For the CDR3, the DNA is TGCGCCAGCAGCCAAGGGTTAGCAGGGGGTGGGGGTAGCACCGGGGAGCTGTTTTTT.

The chain combines TRBV28 with TRBJ2-3; D gene uncertain. The V gene's germline CDR1 is MDHEN and CDR2 SYDVKM. The CDR3 sequence is 16 residues long. Trimming removed 3 bases from V and 1 base from J, with 14 bases in between. The CDR3 nucleotides read TGTGCCAGCAGTTTTGATGTCAAAAGGGGCACAGATACGCAGTATTTT. It codes for CASSFDVKRGTDTQYF.

The chain joins TRBV27 to TRBJ2-5; 8 bases map to TRBD2. This CDR3 contains 14 residues. Trimming removed 0 bases from V and 11 bases from J; junction bases left unmatched: 8. Looked up from germline, CDR1 is MNHEY and CDR2 is SMNVEV (reference sequence). This CDR3 reads CASSLSGRAEEQYF. The CDR3 nucleotides read TGTGCCAGCAGTTTATCCGGGAGGGCCGAAGAGCAGTACTTC.